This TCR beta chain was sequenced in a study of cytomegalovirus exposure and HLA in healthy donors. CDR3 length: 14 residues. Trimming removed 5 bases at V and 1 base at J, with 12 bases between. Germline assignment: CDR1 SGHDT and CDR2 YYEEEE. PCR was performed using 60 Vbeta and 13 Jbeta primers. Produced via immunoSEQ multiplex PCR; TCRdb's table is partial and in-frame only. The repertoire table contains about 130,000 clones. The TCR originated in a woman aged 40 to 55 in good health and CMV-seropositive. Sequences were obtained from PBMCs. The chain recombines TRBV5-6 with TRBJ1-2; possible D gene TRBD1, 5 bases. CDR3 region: CASSTTARNYGYTF. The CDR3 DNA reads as TGTGCCAGCAGTACGACAGCCCGTAACTATGGCTACACCTTC.